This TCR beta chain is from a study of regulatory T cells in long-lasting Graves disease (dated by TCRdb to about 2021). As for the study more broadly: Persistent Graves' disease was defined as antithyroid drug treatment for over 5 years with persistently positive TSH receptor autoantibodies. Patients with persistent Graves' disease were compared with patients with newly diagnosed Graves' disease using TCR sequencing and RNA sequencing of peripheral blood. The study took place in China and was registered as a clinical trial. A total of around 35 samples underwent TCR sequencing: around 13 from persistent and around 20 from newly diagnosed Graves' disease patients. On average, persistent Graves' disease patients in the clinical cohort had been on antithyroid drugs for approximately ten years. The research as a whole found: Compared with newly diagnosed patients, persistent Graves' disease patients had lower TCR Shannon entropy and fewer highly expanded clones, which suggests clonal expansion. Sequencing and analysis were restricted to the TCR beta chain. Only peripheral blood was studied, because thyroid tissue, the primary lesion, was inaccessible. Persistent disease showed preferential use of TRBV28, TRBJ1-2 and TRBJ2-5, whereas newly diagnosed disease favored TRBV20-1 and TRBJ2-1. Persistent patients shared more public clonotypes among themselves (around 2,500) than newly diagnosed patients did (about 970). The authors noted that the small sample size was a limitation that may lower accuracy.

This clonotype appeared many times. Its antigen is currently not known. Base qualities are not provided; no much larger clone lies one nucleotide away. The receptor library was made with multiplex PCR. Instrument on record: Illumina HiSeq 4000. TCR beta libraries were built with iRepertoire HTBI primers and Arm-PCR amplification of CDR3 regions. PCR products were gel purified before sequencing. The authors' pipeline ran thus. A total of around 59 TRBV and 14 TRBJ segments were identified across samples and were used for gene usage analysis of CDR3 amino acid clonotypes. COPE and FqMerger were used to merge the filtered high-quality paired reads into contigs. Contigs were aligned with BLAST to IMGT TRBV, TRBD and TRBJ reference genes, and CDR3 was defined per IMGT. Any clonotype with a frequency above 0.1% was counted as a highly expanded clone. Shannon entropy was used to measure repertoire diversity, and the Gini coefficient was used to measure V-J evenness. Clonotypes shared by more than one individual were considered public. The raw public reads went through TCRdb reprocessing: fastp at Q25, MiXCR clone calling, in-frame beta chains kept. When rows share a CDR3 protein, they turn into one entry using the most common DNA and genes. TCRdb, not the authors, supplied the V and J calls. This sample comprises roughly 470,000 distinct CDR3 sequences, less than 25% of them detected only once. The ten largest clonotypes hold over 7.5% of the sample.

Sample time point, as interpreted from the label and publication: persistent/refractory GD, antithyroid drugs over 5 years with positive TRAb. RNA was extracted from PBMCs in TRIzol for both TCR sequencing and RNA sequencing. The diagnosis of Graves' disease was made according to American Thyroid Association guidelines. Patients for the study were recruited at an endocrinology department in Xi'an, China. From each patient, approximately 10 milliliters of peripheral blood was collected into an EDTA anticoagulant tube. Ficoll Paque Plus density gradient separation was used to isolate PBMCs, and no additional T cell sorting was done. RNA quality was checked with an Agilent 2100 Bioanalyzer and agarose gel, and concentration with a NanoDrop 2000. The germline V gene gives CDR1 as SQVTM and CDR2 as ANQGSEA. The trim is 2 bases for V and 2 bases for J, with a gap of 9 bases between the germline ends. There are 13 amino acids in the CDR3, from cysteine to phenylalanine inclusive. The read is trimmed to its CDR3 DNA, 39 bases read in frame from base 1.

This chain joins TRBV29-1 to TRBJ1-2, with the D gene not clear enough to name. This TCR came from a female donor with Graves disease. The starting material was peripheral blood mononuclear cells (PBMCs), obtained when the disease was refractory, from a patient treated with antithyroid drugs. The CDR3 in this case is CSVEMGNNYGYTF. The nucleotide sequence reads TGCAGCGTTGAAATGGGGAACAACTATGGCTACACCTTC.